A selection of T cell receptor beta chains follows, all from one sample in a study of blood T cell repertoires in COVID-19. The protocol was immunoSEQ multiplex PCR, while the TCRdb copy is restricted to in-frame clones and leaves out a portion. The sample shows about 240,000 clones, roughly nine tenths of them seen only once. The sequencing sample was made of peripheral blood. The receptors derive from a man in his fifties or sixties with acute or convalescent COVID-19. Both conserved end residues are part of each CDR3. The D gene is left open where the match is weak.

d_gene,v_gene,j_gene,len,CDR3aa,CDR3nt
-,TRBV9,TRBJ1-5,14,CASSVAPGDQPQHF,TGTGCCAGCAGCGTAGCTCCGGGGGATCAGCCCCAGCATTTT
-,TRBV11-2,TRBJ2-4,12,CASSFGRDIQYF,TGTGCCAGCAGCTTCGGCAGGGACATTCAGTACTTC
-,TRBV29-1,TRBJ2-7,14,CSVVMDGSSYEQYF,TGCAGCGTGGTCATGGACGGGAGCTCCTACGAGCAGTACTTC
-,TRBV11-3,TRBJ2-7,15,CASSLDFPRGHEQYF,TGTGCCAGCAGCTTAGACTTTCCGCGGGGGCACGAGCAGTACTTC
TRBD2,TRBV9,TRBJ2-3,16,CASSVAGRGGTDTQYF,TGTGCCAGCAGCGTAGCGGGGCGGGGGGGCACAGATACGCAGTATTTT
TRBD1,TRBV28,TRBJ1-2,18,CASSPRSLQGVGNYGYTF,TGTGCCAGCAGTCCACGATCACTCCAGGGGGTTGGGAACTATGGCTACACCTTC
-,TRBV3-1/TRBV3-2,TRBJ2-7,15,CASSQDWAGPYEQYF,TGTGCCAGCAGCCAAGATTGGGCGGGCCCCTACGAGCAGTACTTC
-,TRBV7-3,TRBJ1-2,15,CASSITGSEGYGYTF,TGTGCCAGCAGCATAACAGGGTCGGAGGGGTATGGCTACACCTTC
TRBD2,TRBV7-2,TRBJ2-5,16,CASSPRTSGKRETQYF,TGTGCCAGCAGCCCCAGGACTAGCGGGAAACGGGAGACCCAGTACTTC
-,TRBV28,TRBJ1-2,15,CASSLSRGFNYGYTF,TGTGCCAGCAGTTTATCCAGGGGATTTAACTATGGCTACACCTTC
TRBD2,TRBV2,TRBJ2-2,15,CASTETSGSTGELFF,TGTGCCAGCACCGAGACTAGCGGGAGTACCGGGGAGCTGTTTTTT
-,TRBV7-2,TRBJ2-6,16,CASSSTGLSGANVLTF,TGTGCCAGCAGCTCTACAGGGCTCTCTGGGGCCAACGTCCTGACTTTC
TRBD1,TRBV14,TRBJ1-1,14,CASSQFRDSRAAFF,TGTGCCAGCAGCCAATTCCGGGACAGCCGCGCAGCTTTCTTT
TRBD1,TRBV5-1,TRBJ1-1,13,CASSGDRGTEAFF,TGCGCCAGCAGCGGCGACAGGGGCACTGAAGCTTTCTTT